This entry is about one T cell receptor (beta chain). These data come from a study of CD8+ T cells in alopecia areata. Treatment specified: oral pan-JAK inhibitor, 5-10 mg twice daily. Extraction of RNA preceded its reverse transcription into cDNA, which served as the sequencing template. Measured with immunoSEQ multiplex PCR; TCRdb has only the in-frame clones, and not every one. The table has approximately 190,000 clones, 55% to 75% seen once. Sequencing used CD4+ T cells sorted from blood, obtained at week 24, from a patient treated with tofacitinib. The TCR sequence derives from a human donor with alopecia areata.

CDR3 region: CSVRVGRLSYEQYF. CDR3 sequence (DNA): TGCAGCGTTCGGGTGGGGCGCCTCTCCTACGAGCAGTACTTC. The V call is TRBV29-1, the J call TRBJ2-7, with D maybe TRBD1 (5 bases). Trimming took 5 bases from V and 0 from J, leaving 14 bases between them. The CDR3 is made up of 14 amino acids. Germline V lookup: CDR1 SQVTM, CDR2 ANQGSEA.